Listed below are T cell receptor beta chains from one sample, sequenced in a study of post-analysis software for immune sequencing data. TCRdb used MiXCR to reprocess the PCR reads, holding one entry per CDR3 protein. The profile shows 430,000 or so distinct CDR3 sequences, 39% of them singletons. Sample: blood. Receptors originate from a girl aged 2-10 years with multiple sclerosis. The CDR3 runs from the conserved cysteine through the conserved F or W. Each record gives: clone size, D gene, V gene, J gene, CDR3 protein, CDR3 DNA. A D gene is named only where the DNA matches it firmly. The size field is filled for only some rows; it gives once, few, many or a size class.

few	-	TRBV24-1	TRBJ2-7	CATSDYQWPHSYEQYF	TGTGCCACCAGTGATTACCAGTGGCCTCACTCCTACGAGCAGTACTTC
-	TRBD2	TRBV6-2/TRBV6-3	TRBJ2-1	CASSYVIAGGQQFF	TGTGCCAGCAGTTACGTGATAGCGGGAGGGCAGCAGTTCTTC
-	TRBD1	TRBV5-1	TRBJ1-2	CASSPRGPTTRYGYTF	TGCGCCAGCAGCCCCAGGGGGCCCACTACTCGTTATGGCTACACCTTC
few	-	TRBV7-9	TRBJ1-3	CASSDLTGRNTIYF	TGTGCCAGCAGCGACCTCACAGGGAGAAACACCATATATTTT
-	TRBD1	TRBV6-5	TRBJ1-1	CASSSRDRGRGTEAFF	TGTGCCAGCAGTTCGAGGGACAGGGGGCGAGGCACTGAAGCTTTCTTT
-	-	TRBV20-1	TRBJ2-7	CSAQTGANYEQYF	TGCAGTGCTCAGACGGGAGCTAACTACGAGCAGTACTTC
-	TRBD1	TRBV6-2/TRBV6-3	TRBJ2-7	CASSYPKAGGHYEQYF	TGTGCCAGCAGTTACCCCAAGGCAGGGGGCCACTACGAGCAGTACTTC
few	-	TRBV20-1	TRBJ2-7	CSARRGGDTYEQYF	TGCAGTGCTAGACGTGGCGGGGACACCTACGAGCAGTACTTC
-	-	TRBV7-9	TRBJ1-4	CASRPGLWGLNEKLFF	TGTGCCAGCAGGCCCGGGCTGTGGGGGCTAAATGAAAAACTGTTTTTT
few	-	TRBV20-1	TRBJ2-1	CSGRAVDNEQFF	TGCAGTGGGAGAGCAGTGGACAATGAGCAGTTCTTC
few	-	TRBV27	TRBJ1-5	CASSLGGHSNQPQHF	TGTGCCAGCAGTTTGGGGGGTCATAGCAATCAGCCCCAGCATTTT
-	-	TRBV27	TRBJ1-1	CASSLSPGLYTEAFF	TGTGCCAGCAGTTTATCGCCGGGGCTCTACACTGAAGCTTTCTTT
-	TRBD1	TRBV20-1	TRBJ2-3	CSAAYTGAYTDTQYF	TGCAGTGCTGCTTATACAGGGGCATACACAGATACGCAGTATTTT
-	TRBD2	TRBV6-5	TRBJ2-7	CDSSWTRSYEQYF	TGTGACAGCAGTTGGACTAGATCCTACGAGCAGTACTTC
few	-	TRBV6-2/TRBV6-3	TRBJ2-1	CATGGPENNEQFF	TGTGCCACCGGGGGTCCCGAAAACAATGAGCAGTTCTTC
many	-	TRBV6-5	TRBJ1-1	CASISSLNTEAFF	TGTGCCAGCATTTCCTCCTTGAACACTGAAGCTTTCTTT
-	-	TRBV20-1	TRBJ2-3	CSAHPNGRRAKGTQYF	TGCAGTGCCCACCCAAACGGGAGACGCGCAAAGGGGACGCAGTATTTT
few	-	TRBV5-1	TRBJ2-3	CASSLVPTGTEKLYF	TGCGCCAGCAGCTTGGTCCCCACAGGGACTGAAAAACTGTATTTT
-	-	TRBV4-1	TRBJ1-6	CASSQDEGRRSPLHF	TGCGCCAGCAGCCAAGATGAGGGCCGACGATCACCCCTCCACTTT
-	-	TRBV6-1	TRBJ2-7	CASSDLPAYEQYF	TGTGCCAGCAGTGATCTGCCCGCCTACGAGCAGTACTTC
few	-	TRBV12-3/TRBV12-4	TRBJ2-5	CASSLSWEQYF	TGTGCCAGCAGTTTGAGTTGGGAGCAGTACTTC
-	TRBD1	TRBV20-1	TRBJ1-2	CSAPDRGRSYTF	TGCAGTGCTCCCGACAGGGGAAGAAGCTACACCTTC
-	-	TRBV10-3	TRBJ2-5	CAISQGQETQYF	TGTGCCATTTCGCAGGGGCAAGAGACCCAGTACTTC
few	-	TRBV3-1	TRBJ2-5	CASSQEGQETQYF	TGTGCCAGCAGCCAAGAGGGGCAAGAGACCCAGTACTTC
few	TRBD1	TRBV20-1	TRBJ2-5	CSARDPNKHYRGPWETQYF	TGCAGTGCTAGGGATCCAAATAAACATTACAGGGGGCCGTGGGAGACCCAGTACTTC
-	-	TRBV7-9	TRBJ2-7	CASSPTDRLSSYEQYF	TGTGCCAGCAGCCCAACCGACAGGCTGAGCTCCTACGAGCAGTACTTC
-	-	TRBV29-1	TRBJ2-1	CSVRHGGTRTYNEQFF	TGCAGCGTCCGTCATGGCGGGACCCGAACCTACAATGAGCAGTTCTTC
once	-	TRBV20-1	TRBJ1-1	CSARAAGRMNTEAFF	TGCAGTGCTAGAGCAGCGGGCAGAATGAACACTGAAGCTTTCTTT
-	-	TRBV2	TRBJ1-1	CASRSSSTASEAFF	TGTGCCAGCAGATCCTCGTCCACAGCTAGCGAAGCTTTCTTT
-	TRBD1	TRBV3-1	TRBJ2-5	CASSPYPGQNGETQYF	TGTGCCAGCAGCCCCTATCCGGGACAGAACGGGGAGACCCAGTACTTC
few	-	TRBV12-3/TRBV12-4	TRBJ1-2	CASSPQTIMVGYTF	TGTGCCAGCAGTCCACAGACAATCATGGTGGGCTACACCTTC
few	TRBD1	TRBV5-1	TRBJ2-5	CASSAGTGEETQYF	TGCGCCAGCAGCGCCGGGACAGGGGAAGAGACCCAGTACTTC
-	-	TRBV7-3	TRBJ2-1	CASSLTRGLDNEQFF	TGTGCCAGCAGCTTAACACGGGGGCTAGACAATGAGCAGTTCTTC
-	TRBD2	TRBV7-2	TRBJ2-7	CASSSLSGSSYEQYF	TGTGCCAGCAGCTCCCTTAGCGGGAGCTCCTACGAGCAGTACTTC
few	-	TRBV5-1	TRBJ2-7	CASSLGLVSYEQYF	TGCGCCAGCAGCTTGGGACTGGTTTCTTACGAGCAGTACTTC
-	TRBD1	TRBV27	TRBJ2-7	CASSLRGTTGYYEQYF	TGTGCCAGCAGTTTAAGGGGGACGACAGGGTACTACGAGCAGTACTTC
few	-	TRBV5-1	TRBJ2-1	CASSYGAYNEQFF	TGCGCCAGCAGCTACGGGGCCTACAATGAGCAGTTCTTC
-	TRBD1	TRBV10-3	TRBJ2-6	CAISDYRDRVTGANVLTF	TGTGCCATCAGTGATTACCGGGACAGGGTGACTGGGGCCAACGTCCTGACTTTC
-	-	TRBV3-1	TRBJ2-7	CASSQTTASYEQYF	TGTGCCAGCAGCCAGACGACAGCATCCTACGAGCAGTACTTC
-	-	TRBV18	TRBJ2-7	CASSPPMTDEQYF	TGTGCCAGCTCACCACCTATGACGGACGAGCAGTACTTC
few	-	TRBV7-3	TRBJ2-1	CASSYSGPSYNEQFF	TGTGCCAGCAGCTATAGCGGACCCTCCTACAATGAGCAGTTCTTC
-	-	TRBV12-3/TRBV12-4	TRBJ2-6	CASSFGWIVGRSGANVLTF	TGTGCCAGCAGTTTCGGTTGGATCGTAGGGCGCTCTGGGGCCAACGTCCTGACTTTC
-	TRBD1	TRBV7-4	TRBJ1-6	CASSLGIRTGGIYNSPLHF	TGTGCCAGCAGCTTAGGAATACGGACAGGGGGCATATATAATTCACCCCTCCACTTT
few	TRBD2	TRBV6-5	TRBJ2-1	CASSYGASGRAGYNEQFF	TGTGCCAGCAGTTACGGGGCTAGCGGGAGGGCAGGTTACAATGAGCAGTTCTTC
-	TRBD2	TRBV5-1	TRBJ2-1	CASSSGTRWDNEQFF	TGCGCCAGCAGCTCCGGGACTAGATGGGACAATGAGCAGTTCTTC
-	-	TRBV5-1	TRBJ2-3	CASSFTIARKDTQYF	TGCGCCAGCAGCTTTACAATCGCCCGAAAGGATACGCAGTATTTT
-	-	TRBV18	TRBJ2-5	CASSPIREQETQYF	TGTGCCAGCTCCCCAATCAGGGAACAAGAGACCCAGTACTTC
-	-	TRBV20-1	TRBJ2-7	CSASIRVRGLDEQYF	TGCAGTGCTAGCATTCGGGTCAGAGGACTGGACGAGCAGTACTTC
-	TRBD2	TRBV28	TRBJ2-5	CASRGTSGLQETQYF	TGTGCCAGCAGGGGGACTAGCGGACTCCAAGAGACCCAGTACTTC
-	-	TRBV20-1	TRBJ1-1	CSARYRLNTEAFF	TGCAGTGCTAGATACAGGTTGAACACTGAAGCTTTCTTT
-	-	TRBV28	TRBJ2-7	CASSPNHGKRQRTYEQYF	TGTGCCAGCAGTCCGAACCATGGGAAAAGACAGAGAACCTACGAGCAGTACTTC